This TCR beta chain was identified during a study of T cell changes during pregnancy in multiple sclerosis. The CDR3 contains 15 residues. The junction had 8 bases not matched to a gene; V was cut back by 5 bases and J by 10 bases. Germline V gene lookup returns CDR1 MNHNY and CDR2 SVGAGI (reference sequence). Sequencing was performed with immunoSEQ multiplex PCR; in TCRdb, only in-frame clones are kept and a portion is missing. The table lists about 72,000 clones, more than 80% of them singletons, with roughly 0.87% in the top ten. Sequenced here: peripheral blood, sampled in the second trimester of pregnancy. The receptor's source is a female donor with multiple sclerosis, enrolled in a pregnancy study. V usage is TRBV6-6 and J usage is TRBJ2-1, with 13 bases fitting TRBD2. The CDR3 spells CASSRTGTSGDEQFF. The CDR3, as DNA: TGTGCCAGCAGTCGTACCGGGACTAGCGGGGACGAGCAGTTCTTC.